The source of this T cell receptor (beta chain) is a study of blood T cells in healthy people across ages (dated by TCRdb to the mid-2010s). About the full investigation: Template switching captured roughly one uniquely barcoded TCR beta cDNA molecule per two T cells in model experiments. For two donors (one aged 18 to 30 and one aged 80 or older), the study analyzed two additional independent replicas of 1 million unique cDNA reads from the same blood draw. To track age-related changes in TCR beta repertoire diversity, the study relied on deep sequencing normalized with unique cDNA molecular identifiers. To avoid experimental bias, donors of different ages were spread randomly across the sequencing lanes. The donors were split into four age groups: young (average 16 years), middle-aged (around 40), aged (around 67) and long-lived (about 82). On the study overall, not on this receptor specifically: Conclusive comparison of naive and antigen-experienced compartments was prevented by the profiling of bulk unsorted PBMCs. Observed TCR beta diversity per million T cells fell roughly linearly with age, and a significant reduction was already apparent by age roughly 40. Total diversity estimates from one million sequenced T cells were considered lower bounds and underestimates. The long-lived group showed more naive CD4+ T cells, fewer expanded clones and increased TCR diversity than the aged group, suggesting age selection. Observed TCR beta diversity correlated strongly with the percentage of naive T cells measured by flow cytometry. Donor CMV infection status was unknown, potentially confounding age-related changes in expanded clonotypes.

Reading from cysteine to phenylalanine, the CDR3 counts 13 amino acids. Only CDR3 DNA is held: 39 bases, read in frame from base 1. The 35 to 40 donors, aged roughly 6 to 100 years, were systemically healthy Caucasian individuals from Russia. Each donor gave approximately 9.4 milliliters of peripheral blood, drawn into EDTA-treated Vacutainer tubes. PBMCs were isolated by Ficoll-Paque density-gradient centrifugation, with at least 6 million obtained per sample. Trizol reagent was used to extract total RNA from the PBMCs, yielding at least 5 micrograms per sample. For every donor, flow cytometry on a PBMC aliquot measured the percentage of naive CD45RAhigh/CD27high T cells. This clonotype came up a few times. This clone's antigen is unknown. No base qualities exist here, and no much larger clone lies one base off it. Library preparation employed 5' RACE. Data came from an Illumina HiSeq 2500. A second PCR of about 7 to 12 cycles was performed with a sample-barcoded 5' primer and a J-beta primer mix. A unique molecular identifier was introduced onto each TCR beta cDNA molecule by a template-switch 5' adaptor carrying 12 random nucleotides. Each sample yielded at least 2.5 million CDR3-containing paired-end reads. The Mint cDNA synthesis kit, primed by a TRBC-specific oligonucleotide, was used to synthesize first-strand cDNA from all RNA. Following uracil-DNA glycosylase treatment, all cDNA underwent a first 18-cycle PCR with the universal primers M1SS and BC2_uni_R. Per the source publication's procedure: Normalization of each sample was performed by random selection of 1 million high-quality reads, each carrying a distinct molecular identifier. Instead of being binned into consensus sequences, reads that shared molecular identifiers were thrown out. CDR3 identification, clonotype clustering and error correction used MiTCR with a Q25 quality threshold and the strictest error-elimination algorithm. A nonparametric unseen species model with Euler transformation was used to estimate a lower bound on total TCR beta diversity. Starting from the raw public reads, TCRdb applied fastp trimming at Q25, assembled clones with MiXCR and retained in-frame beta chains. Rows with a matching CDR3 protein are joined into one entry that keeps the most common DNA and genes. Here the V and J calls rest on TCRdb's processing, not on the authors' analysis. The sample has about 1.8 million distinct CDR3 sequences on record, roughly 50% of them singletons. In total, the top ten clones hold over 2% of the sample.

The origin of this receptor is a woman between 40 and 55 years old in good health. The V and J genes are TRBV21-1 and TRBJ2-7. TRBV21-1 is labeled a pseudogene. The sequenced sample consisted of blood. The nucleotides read TGTGCCAGCGCGCGGCGGGGCGCCTACGAGCAGTACTTC. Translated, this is CASARRGAYEQYF.